This T cell receptor beta chain is drawn from a study of cytomegalovirus exposure and HLA in healthy donors. Study overall: The study placed around 80% of its approximately 380 genotyped donors in the Caucasian-associated ancestry cluster. General study points: With high specificity and sensitivity, the classifier reportedly diagnosed cytomegalovirus status. Presence/absence analyses assumed roughly uniform sequencing depth across donors, which may not hold.

The CDR3 runs to 15 residues. Trimming removed 0 bases from V and 4 bases from J, with 11 bases in between. Germline V gene data show CDR1 as SGHDT and CDR2 as YYEEEE. Primers for the PCR totalled 60 Vbeta and 13 Jbeta. The repertoire was sequenced with immunoSEQ multiplex PCR; TCRdb's copy has only in-frame clones and lacks some. The table shows about 150,000 clones, with approximately 80% occurring only once. Concerning this clone: Its antigen remains unknown.

The chain combines TRBV5-6 with TRBJ2-1; maybe TRBD2 (7 bases). The sequencing input was PBMCs. The clonotype was recovered from a woman between 50 and 59 years old in good health and CMV-seropositive. CDR3 nucleotide sequence: TGTGCCAGCAGCTTGGTGCGGGGGCCTTACAATGAGCAGTTCTTC. This translates into CASSLVRGPYNEQFF. The variable domain in full, completed from reference TRBV5-6 and TRBJ2-1, reads DAGVTQSPTHLIKTRGQQVTLRCSPKSGHDTVSWYQQALGQGPQFIFQYYEEEERQRGNFPDRFSGHQFPNYSSELNVNALLLGDSALYLCASSLVRGPYNEQFFGPGTRLTVL.